Following are 21 T cell receptor beta chains from one sample sequenced in a study of glioma-infiltrating T cells after dendritic cell vaccination. Time point defined: after dendritic cell vaccination, including at tumor progression/relapse. Libraries were prepared by immunoSEQ multiplex PCR; TCRdb keeps only in-frame clonotypes and omits some of them. The repertoire has 100,000 or so clones, roughly 89% of them found once; the top ten carry approximately 2.7%. Sequenced here: blood, sampled after dendritic cell vaccination. These receptors originate from a human donor with glioblastoma.

The chain links TRBV5-1 to TRBJ1-5, with 10 bases aligning to TRBD1. CDR1 and CDR2 from the germline V gene are SGHRS and YFSETQ. This CDR3 spans 19 amino acids. The V and J ends lost 1 base and 0 bases, in that order; junction bases with no gene match: 10. Here the CDR3 reads CASSLTYGQGVLSNQPQHF. CDR3 coding DNA: TGCGCCAGCAGCTTGACCTACGGACAGGGGGTTCTTAGCAATCAGCCCCAGCATTTT.

This rearrangement joins TRBV18 to TRBJ2-1, with a weak D call TRBD2 (6 bases). The CDR3 is made up of 18 amino acids. V was clipped by 2 bases and J by 4 bases, with 21 bases between them. Per germline, CDR1 KGHSH and CDR2 LQKENI. The CDR3 nucleotides are TGTGCCAGCTCACCAAGGCCCGGAGGGCCCGCGGAATACAATGAGCAGTTCTTC. It encodes CASSPRPGGPAEYNEQFF.

This chain connects TRBV7-3 to TRBJ1-2, with D tentatively TRBD1 (5 bases). Trimming pared 4 bases from V and 6 bases from J, leaving 15 bases between. CDR3 size: 14 residues. Per germline, CDR1 SGHTA and CDR2 FQGTGA. The CDR3 spells CASSSGRAGDGYTF. The DNA of the CDR3 is TGTGCCAGCAGCTCGGGCAGGGCTGGAGATGGCTACACCTTC. Using reference TRBV7-3 and TRBJ1-2 for the parts outside the CDR3, the full variable domain is GAGVSQTPSNKVTEKGKYVELRCDPISGHTALYWYRQSLGQGPEFLIYFQGTGAADDSGLPNDRFFAVRPEGSVSTLKIQRTERGDSAVYLCASSSGRAGDGYTFGSGTRLTVV.

This clone has a single count. CDR3 in DNA: TGCGCCAGCAGCCAAGGGACAGGGAATCTTGGCTATGGCTACACCTTC. This gives the protein CASSQGTGNLGYGYTF. The chain recombines TRBV4-1 with TRBJ1-2; TRBD1 agrees at 8 bases. Germline loops: CDR1 MGHRA, CDR2 YSYEKL. This CDR3 has 16 amino acids. The V and J ends lost 1 base and 4 bases, in that order; junction bases with no gene match: 8.

The V and J genes are TRBV4-1 and TRBJ2-1, with TRBD1 identical over 11 bases. There are 15 residues in the CDR3. Trimming removed 4 bases from V and 2 bases from J; junction bases left unmatched: 1. Looked up from germline, CDR1 is MGHRA and CDR2 is YSYEKL. CDR3 residues: CASSPGQGAYNEQFF. Here the CDR3 DNA reads TGCGCCAGCAGCCCGGGACAGGGGGCCTACAATGAGCAGTTCTTC.

V usage is TRBV5-1 and J usage is TRBJ2-3; weak D call: TRBD1 (6 bases). The germline V gene encodes CDR1 SGHRS and CDR2 YFSETQ. The V and J ends lost 4 bases and 0 bases respectively, with 9 bases between them. CDR3 size: 14 residues. The CDR3 spells CASSQDSSTDTQYF. The CDR3 bases are TGCGCCAGCAGCCAGGACAGTAGCACAGATACGCAGTATTTT.

The chain combines TRBV9 with TRBJ2-5; 9 bases agree with TRBD2. The CDR3 is 16 residues long. V was pared by 4 bases and J by 5 bases, with 12 bases of the junction left unmatched. Germline CDR1 and CDR2: SGDLS and YYNGEE. The CDR3 protein is CASSTPAGGKRETQYF. CDR3 nucleotide sequence: TGTGCCAGCAGCACCCCAGCGGGAGGAAAGAGGGAGACCCAGTACTTC.

The rearrangement uses TRBV7-9 and TRBJ1-5; 9 bases map to TRBD1. Germline-derived CDR1 and CDR2 are SEHNR and FQNEAQ (reference sequence). There are 15 residues in the CDR3. V dropped 6 bases and J dropped 4; count of bases not matched to a gene: 7. The CDR3 is CASSLQGASNQPQHF. The CDR3 DNA reads TGTGCCAGCAGTCTACAGGGGGCGTCGAATCAGCCCCAGCATTTT.

The chain uses TRBV19 and TRBJ1-5, with 11 bases lining up with TRBD1. Germline V gene data show CDR1 as LNHDA and CDR2 as SQIVND (reference sequence). The CDR3 consists of 13 residues. The V segment lost 8 bases and the J segment 5 bases; nucleotides outside the gene matches: 2. The DNA for the CDR3 is TGTGCCAGTGGGACAGGGGGATATCAGCCCCAGCATTTT. Its protein is CASGTGGYQPQHF.

The J gene is TRBJ2-1, the V gene TRBV5-4; TRBD2 matches 14 bases. The germline V gene has CDR1 SGHNT and CDR2 YYREEE (reference sequence). The CDR3 contains 18 residues. Losses at the gene ends were 2 bases for V and 5 bases for J; bases not matched to a gene: 9. The CDR3 DNA sequence: TGTGCCAGCAGCTTTGGACTAGCGGGGGGCCCATCGAACAATGAGCAGTTCTTC. Amino acid sequence: CASSFGLAGGPSNNEQFF.

The rearrangement links TRBV12-5 to TRBJ1-6; possible D gene TRBD1, 5 bases. V was shortened by 1 base and J by 7 bases, with 8 bases between the two germline ends. Germline V lookup: CDR1 LGHNT, CDR2 FRNRAP. The CDR3 runs to 14 residues. The CDR3 nucleotides read TGTGCTAGTGGTTTGGGGGACTTCAATTCACCCCTCCACTTT. Its protein product is CASGLGDFNSPLHF.

This chain's CDR3 is CASSLEGIGYEQYF. DNA of the CDR3: TGCGCCAGCAGCTTGGAGGGGATCGGCTACGAGCAGTACTTC. This chain links TRBV5-1 with TRBJ2-7; possibly TRBD1 for D (5 bases). The CDR3 has 14 amino acids. Germline lookup yields CDR1 SGHRS and CDR2 YFSETQ. Trimming took off 0 bases at V and 3 bases at J, with 10 bases between the two ends.

The V and J genes are TRBV2 and TRBJ2-7; TRBD2 might be the D (7 bases). Deletions cut 4 bases from V and 0 bases from J, with 13 bases between. The V gene's germline CDR1 is SNHLY and CDR2 FYNNEI. CDR3 length: 15 residues. CDR3 sequence (DNA): TGTGCCAGCAGTGTTGAGGGGGGGAGCTCCTACGAGCAGTACTTC. This encodes CASSVEGGSSYEQYF.

In nucleotides, the CDR3 is TGTGCCAGCAGCCGTATAGACAGTGACTATGGCTACACCTTC. This encodes CASSRIDSDYGYTF. The chain is built from TRBV5-4 and TRBJ1-2; a possible D gene is TRBD1 (5 bases). This CDR3 region has 14 residues. Germline CDR1 reads SGHNT; CDR2 reads YYREEE (reference sequence). V lost 4 bases, J lost 3 bases, and 13 bases lay in between.

Of note for this clone: The junction does not match germline at one end; this may be a read error. At the DNA level, this CDR3 is encoded by other sequences in the same sample as well. The chain is built from TRBV6-6 and TRBJ1-6; unclear D gene. Germline V gene lookup returns CDR1 MNHNY and CDR2 SVGAGI (reference sequence). CDR3 size: 15 residues. The CDR3 bases are TGTGCCAGCACTTACCGGGAGCCAGATAATTCCCCCCTCCACTTT. This codes for CASTYREPDNSPLHF.

The CDR3, as DNA: TGTGCCAGCAGCAAATTAGGGCAGGGGCTCTACGAGCAGTACTTC. Its protein is CASSKLGQGLYEQYF. The chain links TRBV7-2 to TRBJ2-7, with D possibly being TRBD1 (6 bases). This CDR3 spans 15 amino acids. V lost 5 bases to trimming and J lost 3 bases, with 17 bases between them. CDR1 and CDR2 from the germline V gene are SGHTA and FQGNSA.

About this clone itself: One junction end does not reproduce the germline sequence, and a read error may be involved. CDR3: CASSYLLMGTNSPLHF. The CDR3 region has the DNA TGCGCCAGCAGCTACCTTTTGATGGGGACTAATTCCCCCCTCCACTTT. This chain connects TRBV4-1 to TRBJ1-6; tentatively, D is TRBD1 (5 bases). This CDR3 comprises 16 residues. The germline gives CDR1 MGHRA, CDR2 YSYEKL.

This clone appeared once. This CDR3 reads CASSPGTGGFGGYTF. CDR3 sequence (DNA): TGTGCCAGCTCACCTGGGACAGGGGGGTTCGGCGGCTACACCTTC. V usage is TRBV18 and J usage is TRBJ1-2, with 11 bases matching TRBD1. The CDR3 has 15 amino acids. Unmatched junction bases numbered 8, after V lost 3 bases and J lost 8 bases. Germline loops: CDR1 KGHSH, CDR2 LQKENI.

The J gene is TRBJ1-1, the V gene TRBV11-2; D gene unclear. This CDR3 is 14 amino acids long. V was cut by 5 bases and J by 1 base, with 11 bases left in between. Germline V CDR1 and CDR2: SGHAT, FQNNGV. The CDR3 spells CASSPMAGNTEAFF. DNA for the CDR3: TGTGCCAGCAGCCCGATGGCGGGGAACACTGAAGCTTTCTTT.

On this clone: The sample has other DNA sequences that encode this CDR3 too. V is TRBV7-2 and J is TRBJ2-7, with TRBD2 identical over 12 bases. Germline CDR1 and CDR2: SGHTA and FQGNSA. V was clipped by 4 bases and J by 1 base; unmatched bases: 2. The length of the CDR3 is 15 residues. CDR3 sequence reads: CASSSLAGGSYEQYF. Written as DNA, the CDR3 is TGTGCCAGCAGCTCACTAGCGGGAGGTTCCTACGAGCAGTACTTC.

The CDR3 DNA follows: TGTGCCAGCAGCCCGATGACAGGGACAGATACGCAGTATTTT. Translating it yields CASSPMTGTDTQYF. J is TRBJ2-3 and V is TRBV9, with 7 bases aligning to TRBD1. Germline V gene data show CDR1 as SGDLS and CDR2 as YYNGEE. This CDR3 is built from 14 residues. V lost 4 bases and J lost 3; bases outside the gene matches: 5.